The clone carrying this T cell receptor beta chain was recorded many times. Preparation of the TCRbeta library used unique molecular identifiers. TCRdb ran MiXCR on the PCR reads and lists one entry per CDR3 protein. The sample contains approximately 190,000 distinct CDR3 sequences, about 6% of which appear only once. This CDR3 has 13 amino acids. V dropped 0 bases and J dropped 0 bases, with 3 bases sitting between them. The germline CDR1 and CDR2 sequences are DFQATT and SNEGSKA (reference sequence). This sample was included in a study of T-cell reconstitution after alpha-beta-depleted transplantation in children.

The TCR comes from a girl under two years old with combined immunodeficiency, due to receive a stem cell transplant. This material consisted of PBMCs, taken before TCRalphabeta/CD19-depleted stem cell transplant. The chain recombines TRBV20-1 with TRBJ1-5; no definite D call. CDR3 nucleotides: TGCAGTGCTAGAGATTATAGCAATCAGCCCCAGCATTTT. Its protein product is CSARDYSNQPQHF.